Below, 4 T cell receptor beta chains from the same sample are listed, as sequenced in a study of memory CD8 T cells in hepatitis C reinfection. Assay: immunoSEQ multiplex PCR; the TCRdb copy retains only in-frame clones and omits some. This table has 35,000 to 50,000 clones, around 89% appearing once. Described time point: peak reinfection, 3 to 8 weeks after reinfection detection. Sorted cells were sequenced directly ex vivo without any in vitro expansion. Sequenced sample: naive CD8+ T cells sorted from blood. The receptors derive from a man aged 18 to 30 with hepatitis C virus infection.

This chain links TRBV19 with TRBJ1-2, with D perhaps matching TRBD1 (6 bases). Deletions cut 8 bases from V and 4 bases from J, with 17 bases between. Germline V gene data show CDR1 as LNHDA and CDR2 as SQIVND (reference sequence). This CDR3 has 14 residues. The CDR3, as DNA: TGTGCCAGTGGAGAGACAGGCGTGGGCTATGGCTACACCTTC. Protein product: CASGETGVGYGYTF.

This clone was seen only once. V usage is TRBV7-6 and J usage is TRBJ2-2, with D uncertain. This CDR3 spans 13 amino acids. The germline gives CDR1 SGHVS, CDR2 FNYEAQ. Trimming left V 1 base short and J 4 bases short, with 4 bases between. CDR3 sequence reads: CASSLDLTGELFF. The CDR3, as DNA: TGTGCCAGCAGCTTAGATCTCACCGGGGAGCTGTTTTTT.

Written as DNA, the CDR3 is TGCGCCAGCAGTGTGTCGGGACAAAGTTCACCCCTCCACTTT. Translating it yields CASSVSGQSSPLHF. This chain uses TRBV10-1 with TRBJ1-6, with a possible D match to TRBD1 (6 bases). The CDR3 has 14 residues. Germline V gene data show CDR1 as WNHNN and CDR2 as SYGVQD (reference sequence). Between the trimmed V and J ends, which lost 4 bases and 9 bases, there was a span of 13 bases.

Concerning this clone: The same CDR3 can be traced to other DNA sequences in this sample. J is TRBJ2-5 and V is TRBV7-9, with D perhaps matching TRBD2 (6 bases). The germline gives CDR1 SEHNR, CDR2 FQNEAQ (reference sequence). The V gene lost 0 bases and the J gene lost 5 bases, with 13 bases spanning the gap. This CDR3 has 15 residues. The CDR3 nucleotides read TGTGCCAGCAGCTTAGCTAGCGCCGGGGGTGAGACCCAGTACTTC. Protein sequence: CASSLASAGGETQYF.